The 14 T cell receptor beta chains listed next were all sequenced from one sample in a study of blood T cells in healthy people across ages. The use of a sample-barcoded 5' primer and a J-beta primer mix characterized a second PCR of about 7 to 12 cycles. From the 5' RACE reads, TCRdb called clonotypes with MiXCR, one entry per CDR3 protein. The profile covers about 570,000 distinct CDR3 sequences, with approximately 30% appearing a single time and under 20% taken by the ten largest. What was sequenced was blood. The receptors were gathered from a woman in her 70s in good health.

CDR3: CASSPMASSSYEQYF. The DNA for the CDR3 is TGTGCCAGCAGCCCCATGGCCAGCAGCTCCTACGAGCAGTACTTC. The V gene is TRBV7-3, the J gene TRBJ2-7; D uncertain. The CDR3 runs to 15 residues. Per the germline V gene, CDR1 is SGHTA and CDR2 is FQGTGA. Trimming left V 5 bases short and J 0 bases short, with 14 bases between.

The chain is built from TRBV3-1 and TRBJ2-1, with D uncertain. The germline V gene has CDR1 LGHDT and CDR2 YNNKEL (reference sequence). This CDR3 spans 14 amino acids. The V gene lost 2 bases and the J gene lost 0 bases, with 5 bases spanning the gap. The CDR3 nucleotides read TGTGCCAGCAGCCAAAGGGCCTCCTACAATGAGCAGTTCTTC. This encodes CASSQRASYNEQFF.

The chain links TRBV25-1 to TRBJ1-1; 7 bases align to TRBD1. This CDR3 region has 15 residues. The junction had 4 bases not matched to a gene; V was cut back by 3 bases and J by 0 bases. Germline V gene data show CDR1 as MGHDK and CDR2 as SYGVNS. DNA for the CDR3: TGTGCCAGCAGTGAGCCGGGACAGTTGAACACTGAAGCTTTCTTT. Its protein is CASSEPGQLNTEAFF.

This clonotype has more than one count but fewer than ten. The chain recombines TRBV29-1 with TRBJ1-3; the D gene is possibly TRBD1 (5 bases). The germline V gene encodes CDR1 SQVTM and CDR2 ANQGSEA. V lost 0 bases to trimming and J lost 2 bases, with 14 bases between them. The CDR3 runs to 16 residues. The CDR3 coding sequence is TGCAGCGTTGAAGATGTAAGGGGAGGAACTGGAAACACCATATATTTT. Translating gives CSVEDVRGGTGNTIYF.

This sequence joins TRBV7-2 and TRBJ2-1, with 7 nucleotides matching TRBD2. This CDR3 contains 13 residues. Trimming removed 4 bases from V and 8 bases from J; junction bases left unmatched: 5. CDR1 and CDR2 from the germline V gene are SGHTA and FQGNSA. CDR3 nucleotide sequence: TGTGCCAGCAGCTCCCGGGGAGGGGATGAGCAGTTCTTC. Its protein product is CASSSRGGDEQFF. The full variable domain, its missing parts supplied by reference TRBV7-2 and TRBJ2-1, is GAGVSQSPSNKVTEKGKDVELRCDPISGHTALYWYRQSLGQGLEFLIYFQGNSAPDKSGLPSDRFSAERTGGSVSTLTIQRTQQEDSAVYLCASSSRGGDEQFFGPGTRLTVL.

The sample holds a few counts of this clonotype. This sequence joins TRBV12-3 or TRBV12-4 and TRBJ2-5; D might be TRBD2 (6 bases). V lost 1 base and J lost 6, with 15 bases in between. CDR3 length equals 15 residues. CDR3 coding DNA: TGTGCCAGCAGTTTAGTTTCTAGCGTAGCAAAGACCCAGTACTTC. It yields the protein CASSLVSSVAKTQYF.

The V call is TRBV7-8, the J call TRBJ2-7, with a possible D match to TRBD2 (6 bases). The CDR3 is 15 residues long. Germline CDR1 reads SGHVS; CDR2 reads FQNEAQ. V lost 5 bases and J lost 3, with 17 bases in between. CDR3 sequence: CASSPRRAGDYEQYF. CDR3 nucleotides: TGTGCCAGCAGCCCCCGTCGAGCGGGTGACTACGAGCAGTACTTC.

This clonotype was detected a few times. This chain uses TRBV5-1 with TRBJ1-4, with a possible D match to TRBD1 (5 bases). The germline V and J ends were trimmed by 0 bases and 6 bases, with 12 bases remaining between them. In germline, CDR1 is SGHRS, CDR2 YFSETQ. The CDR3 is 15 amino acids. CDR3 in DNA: TGCGCCAGCAGCTTGGCCCCGACAGATTATGAAAAACTGTTTTTT. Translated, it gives CASSLAPTDYEKLFF.

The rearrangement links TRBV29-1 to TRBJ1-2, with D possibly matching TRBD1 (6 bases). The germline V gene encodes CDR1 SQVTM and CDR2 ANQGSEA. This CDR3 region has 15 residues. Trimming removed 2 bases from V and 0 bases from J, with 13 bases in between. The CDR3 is CSVELADRTNYGYTF. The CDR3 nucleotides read TGCAGCGTTGAATTAGCCGACAGGACTAACTATGGCTACACCTTC.

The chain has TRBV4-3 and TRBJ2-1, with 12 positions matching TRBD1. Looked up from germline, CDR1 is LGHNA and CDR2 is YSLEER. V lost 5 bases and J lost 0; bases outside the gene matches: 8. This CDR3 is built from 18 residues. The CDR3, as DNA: TGCGCCAGCAGCGGGACAGGGGGCACCCCCAGCTCCTACAATGAGCAGTTCTTC. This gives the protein CASSGTGGTPSSYNEQFF.

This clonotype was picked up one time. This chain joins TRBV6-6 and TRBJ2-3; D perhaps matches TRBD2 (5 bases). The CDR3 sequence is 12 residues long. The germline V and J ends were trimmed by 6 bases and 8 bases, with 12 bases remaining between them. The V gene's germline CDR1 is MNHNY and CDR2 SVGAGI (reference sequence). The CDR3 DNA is TGTGCCAGCAGCTTCAATGAGGGTACGCAGTATTTT. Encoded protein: CASSFNEGTQYF.

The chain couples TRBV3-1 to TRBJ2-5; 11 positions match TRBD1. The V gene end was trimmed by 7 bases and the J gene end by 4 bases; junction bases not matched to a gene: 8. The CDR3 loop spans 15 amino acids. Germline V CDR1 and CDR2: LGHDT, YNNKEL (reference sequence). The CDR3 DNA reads TGTGCCAGCATCTGGACAGGGGGCTTTGCAGAGACCCAGTACTTC. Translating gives CASIWTGGFAETQYF.

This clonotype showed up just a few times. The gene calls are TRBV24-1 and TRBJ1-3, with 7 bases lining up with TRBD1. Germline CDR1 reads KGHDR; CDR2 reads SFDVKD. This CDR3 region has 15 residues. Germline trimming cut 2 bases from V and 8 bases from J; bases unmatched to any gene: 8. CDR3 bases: TGTGCCACCAGTGATTCCCGGGACAGTACGGACACCATATATTTT. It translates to CATSDSRDSTDTIYF.

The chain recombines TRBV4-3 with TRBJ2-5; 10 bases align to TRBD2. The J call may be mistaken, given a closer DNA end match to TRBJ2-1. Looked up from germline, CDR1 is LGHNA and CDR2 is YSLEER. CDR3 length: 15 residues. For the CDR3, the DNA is TGCGCCAGCAGCCAAGCTAGCGGGGGTAGGCATGAGCAGTTCTTC. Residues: CASSQASGGRHEQFF.